This TCR beta chain originates from a study of control samples from healthy donors and cancer patients. Trimming removed 0 bases from V and 4 bases from J, with 10 bases in between. The germline CDR1 and CDR2 sequences are SGHTA and FQGNSA. This CDR3 region has 15 residues. Sequencing used immunoSEQ multiplex PCR; TCRdb keeps in-frame clones, though not all of them. This table has about 130,000 clones, 85% to 95% appearing once. The TCR originated in a man older than 75 with head and neck cancer. The V gene is TRBV7-2, the J gene TRBJ2-1, with D perhaps TRBD2 (6 bases). Material: PBMCs. The CDR3 loop reads CASSLARDSYNEQFF. For the CDR3, the DNA is TGTGCCAGCAGCTTAGCCCGGGACTCATACAATGAGCAGTTCTTC.